This note documents a single T cell receptor beta chain sequence. This sample was included in a study of shared clonotypes between healthy human individuals. The germline gives CDR1 SNHLY, CDR2 FYNNEI. Trimming took 6 bases from V and 6 from J, leaving 15 bases between them. The CDR3 spans 14 residues. Only in-frame clones appear in the TCRdb table, and some are missing; sequencing was by immunoSEQ multiplex PCR. The sample yields under 1,100,000 clones, around three quarters seen once. The rearrangement joins TRBV2 to TRBJ1-5, with D possibly TRBD1 on 5 matching bases. This clonotype was obtained from a man between 18 and 35 years old in good health. Some clones in this sample may be carry-over from other donors' samples. Sequences were obtained from memory CD4+ T cells from PBMCs. Subset reported: CD45RA-negative fraction. The CDR3 sequence: CASSDRQRGQPQHF. In DNA form, the CDR3 reads TGTGCCAGCAGCGATCGACAGAGGGGTCAGCCCCAGCATTTT.